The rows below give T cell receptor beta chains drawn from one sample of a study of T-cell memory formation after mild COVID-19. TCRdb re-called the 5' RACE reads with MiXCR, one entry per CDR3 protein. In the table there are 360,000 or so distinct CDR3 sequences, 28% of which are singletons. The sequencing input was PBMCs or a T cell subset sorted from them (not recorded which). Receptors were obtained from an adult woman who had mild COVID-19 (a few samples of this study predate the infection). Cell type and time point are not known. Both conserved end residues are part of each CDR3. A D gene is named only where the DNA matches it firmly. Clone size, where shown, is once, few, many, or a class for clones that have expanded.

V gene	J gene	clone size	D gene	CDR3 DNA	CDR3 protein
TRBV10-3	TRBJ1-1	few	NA	TGTGCCATCAGTGAGCGACAGTCGAACACTGAAGCTTTCTTT	CAISERQSNTEAFF
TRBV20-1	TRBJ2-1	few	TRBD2	TGCAGTGCTAGAGCTAGCGGAGTCTACAATGAGCAGTTCTTC	CSARASGVYNEQFF
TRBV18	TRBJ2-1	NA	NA	TGTGCCAGCTCACCAATGGGAGACAATGAGCAGTTCTTC	CASSPMGDNEQFF
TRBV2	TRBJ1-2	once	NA	TGTGCCAGCACCGGAGGGGGCTATGGCTACACCTTC	CASTGGGYGYTF
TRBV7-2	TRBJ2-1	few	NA	TGTGCCAGCAGCTTAGTACTAGTCTACAATGAGCAGTTCTTC	CASSLVLVYNEQFF
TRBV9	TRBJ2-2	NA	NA	TGTGCCAGCAGCGTAGAGGGTCGGAGCACCGGGGAGCTGTTTTTT	CASSVEGRSTGELFF
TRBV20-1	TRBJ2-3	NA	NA	TGCAGTGCTAGACTGAGGAGGGAAGACGGAGATACGCAGTATTTT	CSARLRREDGDTQYF
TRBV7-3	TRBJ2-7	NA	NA	TGTGCCAGCAGCTTAAGTGGTCTAGTAAGCGAGCAGTACTTC	CASSLSGLVSEQYF
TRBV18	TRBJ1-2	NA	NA	TGTGCCAGCTCACAGGGACGGGGTTTGTCCTATGGCTACACCTTC	CASSQGRGLSYGYTF
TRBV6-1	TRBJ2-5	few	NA	TGTGCCAGCTCCGTCACTAGGGGTGCCCAAGAGACCCAGTACTTC	CASSVTRGAQETQYF
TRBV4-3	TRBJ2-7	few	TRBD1	TGCGCCAGCAGCCAAGACTCACTCGGGACAGGGAGGAAGTACTTC	CASSQDSLGTGRKYF
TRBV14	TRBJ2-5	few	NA	TGTGCCAGCAGCCAAGAACGGACGCCTGCTGGGACCCAGTACTTC	CASSQERTPAGTQYF
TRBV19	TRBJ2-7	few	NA	TGTGCCAGTAGTTTCATCGCAACAGGATCGAGCTCCTACGAGCAGTACTTC	CASSFIATGSSSYEQYF
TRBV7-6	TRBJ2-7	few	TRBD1	TGTGCCAGCAGCTCTTCCGGGACAGGGCCTCGCGAGCAGTACTTC	CASSSSGTGPREQYF
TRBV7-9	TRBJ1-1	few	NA	TGTGCCAGCAGCTTAGGTCAGTGGAACACTGAAGCTTTCTTT	CASSLGQWNTEAFF
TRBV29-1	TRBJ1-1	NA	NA	TGCAGCGTTGAAAGTTTCAGGCCGAACACTGAAGCTTTCTTT	CSVESFRPNTEAFF
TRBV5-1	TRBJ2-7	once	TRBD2	TGCGCCAGCAGCCTCACTAGCGTCCCCTCCTACGAGCAGTACTTC	CASSLTSVPSYEQYF
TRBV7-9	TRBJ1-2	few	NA	TGTGCCAGCAGCCCGTTCGTTGCCGGGCAGAGCTATGGCTACACCTTC	CASSPFVAGQSYGYTF
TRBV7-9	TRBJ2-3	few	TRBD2	TGTGCCAGCAGCCCGAAACTAGCGGGAGATGTAGATACGCAGTATTTT	CASSPKLAGDVDTQYF
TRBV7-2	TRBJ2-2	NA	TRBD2	TGTGCCAGCAGCACACGACTAGCGGGGGGGCCATTAGACACCGGGGAGCTGTTTTTT	CASSTRLAGGPLDTGELFF
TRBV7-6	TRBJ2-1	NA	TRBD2	TGTGCCAGCAGCGAACTAGCGGTTTCCTACAATGAGCAGTTCTTC	CASSELAVSYNEQFF
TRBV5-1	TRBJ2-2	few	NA	TGCGCCAGCAGCTCGGGACTGTCGAACACCGGGGAGCTGTTTTTT	CASSSGLSNTGELFF
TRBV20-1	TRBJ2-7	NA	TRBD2	TGCAGTGCTAGAGACGGACTAGCGGGAGACGAGCAGTACTTC	CSARDGLAGDEQYF
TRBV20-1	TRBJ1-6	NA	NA	TGCAGTGCTAGGACAGCCCTCCCCTATAATTCACCCCTCCACTTT	CSARTALPYNSPLHF
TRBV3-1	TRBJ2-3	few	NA	TGTGCCAGCAGCCAAGACCGGGGAGATACGCAGTATTTT	CASSQDRGDTQYF
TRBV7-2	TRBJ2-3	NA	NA	TGTGCCAGCAGCTTAGAGTCCGGCCGCACAGATACGCAGTATTTT	CASSLESGRTDTQYF
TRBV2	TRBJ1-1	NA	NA	TGTGCCAGCACCGAAGATTTACCTGAAGCTTTCTTT	CASTEDLPEAFF
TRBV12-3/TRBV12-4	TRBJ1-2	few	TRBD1	TGTGCCAGCAGCCAGACAGGGGGCGTTGGCTACACCTTC	CASSQTGGVGYTF
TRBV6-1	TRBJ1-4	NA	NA	TGTGCCACCAAGACAGGAGGGGGTGAAAAACTGTTTTTT	CATKTGGGEKLFF
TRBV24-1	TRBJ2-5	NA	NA	TGTGCCACCAGCTTCGGACAGACACAAGAGACCCAGTACTTC	CATSFGQTQETQYF
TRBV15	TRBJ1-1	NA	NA	TGTGCCACCAGCAGAGATCAGGGGATGAACACTGAAGCTTTCTTT	CATSRDQGMNTEAFF
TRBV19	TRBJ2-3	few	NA	TGTGCCAGTAGTTTCGGGACCAACACAGATACGCAGTATTTT	CASSFGTNTDTQYF
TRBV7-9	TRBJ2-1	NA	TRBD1	TGTGCCAGCGCTGGACAGGGGTCCAATGAGCAGTTCTTC	CASAGQGSNEQFF
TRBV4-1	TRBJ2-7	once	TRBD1	TGCGCCAGCAGCCAAGCCCCTCCGGGACAGGGGACCTACGAGCAGTACTTC	CASSQAPPGQGTYEQYF
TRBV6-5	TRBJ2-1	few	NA	TGTGCCAGCAGTTCCGACCTCCAACTAGGGCAGTCGGATGAGCAGTTCTTC	CASSSDLQLGQSDEQFF
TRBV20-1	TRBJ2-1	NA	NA	TGCAGTGCTAGCCCCCCCGGGTATGAGCAGTTCTTC	CSASPPGYEQFF
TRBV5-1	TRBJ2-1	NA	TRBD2	TGCGCCAGCAGCCCCCCGGGACTAGCGCTTAATGAGCAGTTCTTC	CASSPPGLALNEQFF
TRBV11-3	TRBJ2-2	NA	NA	TGTGCCAGCAGCTCACACAGGTCTAACACCGGGGAGCTGTTTTTT	CASSSHRSNTGELFF
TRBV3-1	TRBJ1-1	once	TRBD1	TGTGCCAGCAGCCAAGGGACAGGGGGGAATCCTGAAGCTTTCTTT	CASSQGTGGNPEAFF
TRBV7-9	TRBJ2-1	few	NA	TGTGCCAGCAGCTTAACGAACAGATACAATGAGCAGTTCTTC	CASSLTNRYNEQFF
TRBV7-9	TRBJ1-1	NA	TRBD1	TGTGCCAGCAGCCCCCCGGGACAGGGCACTGAAGCTTTCTTT	CASSPPGQGTEAFF
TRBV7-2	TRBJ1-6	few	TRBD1	TGTGCCAGCAGCAAGCGGGACAGGCAGCTGGGAGCACCCCTCCACTTT	CASSKRDRQLGAPLHF
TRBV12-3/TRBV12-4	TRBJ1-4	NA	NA	TGTGCCAGCAGCAGGGTTAATGAAAAACTGTTTTTT	CASSRVNEKLFF
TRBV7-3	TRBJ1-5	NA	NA	TGTGCCAGCAGCTTAACGCCGGGACAGCCCCAGCATTTT	CASSLTPGQPQHF
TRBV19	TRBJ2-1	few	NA	TGTGCCAGTAGTCAAACCGGGTTCCGCTCCTACAATGAGCAGTTCTTC	CASSQTGFRSYNEQFF
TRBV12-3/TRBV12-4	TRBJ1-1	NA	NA	TGTGCCAGCAGACAGGGTGGAGTAGAAGCTTTCTTT	CASRQGGVEAFF
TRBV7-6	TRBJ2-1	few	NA	TGTGCCAGCAGCTCCTCAGGGGTTGTAGGCAATGAGCAGTTCTTC	CASSSSGVVGNEQFF
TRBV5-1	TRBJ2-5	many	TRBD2	TGCGCCAGCAGCGTGCCGTGGAGCGGGGGAAAAGAGACCCAGTACTTC	CASSVPWSGGKETQYF
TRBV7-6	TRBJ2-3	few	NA	TGTGCCAGCGGAAACGATGGGGGGATAGATACGCAGTATTTT	CASGNDGGIDTQYF
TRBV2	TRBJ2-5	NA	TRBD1	TGTGCCAGCAGTCGGGACAGGGGGCAAGAGACCCAGTACTTC	CASSRDRGQETQYF
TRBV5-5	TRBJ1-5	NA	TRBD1	TGTGCCAGCAGCTTCTATATCGGGACAGGGGGTAATCAGCCCCAGCATTTT	CASSFYIGTGGNQPQHF
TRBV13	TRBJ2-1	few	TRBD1	TGTGCCAGCAGCCTCAGGGGGCCGGATTACAATGAGCAGTTCTTC	CASSLRGPDYNEQFF
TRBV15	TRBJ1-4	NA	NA	TGTGCCACCGGGATAGGTGGGACCCATAATGAAAAACTGTTTTTT	CATGIGGTHNEKLFF
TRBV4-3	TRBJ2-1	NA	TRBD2	TGCGCCAGCAGCCAAACTAGCGGGAGGCCTGAATTCTTC	CASSQTSGRPEFF
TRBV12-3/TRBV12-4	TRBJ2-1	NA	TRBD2	TGTGCCAGCAGTTCAGGACTAGCGGGTGGAAAGTTCTTC	CASSSGLAGGKFF
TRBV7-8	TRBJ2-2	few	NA	TGTGCCAGCAGCTTATTGGGACAAAACACCGGGGAGCTGTTTTTT	CASSLLGQNTGELFF
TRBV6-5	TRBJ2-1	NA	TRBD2	TGTGCCAGCAGTTGGGACCGGGAGGATGAGCAGTTCTTC	CASSWDREDEQFF
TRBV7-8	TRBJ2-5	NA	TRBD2	TGTGCCAGCAGCTTAAACTGGACTAGCGGGGGGGTCCAAGAGACCCAGTACTTC	CASSLNWTSGGVQETQYF
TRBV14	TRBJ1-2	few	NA	TGTGCCAGCAGCCAAGACTGGGCAGAAGGAAATTATGGCTACACCTTC	CASSQDWAEGNYGYTF
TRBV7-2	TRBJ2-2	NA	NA	TGTGCCAGCAGCTCCCCCGGGAGAGCGAACACCGGGGAGCTGTTTTTT	CASSSPGRANTGELFF